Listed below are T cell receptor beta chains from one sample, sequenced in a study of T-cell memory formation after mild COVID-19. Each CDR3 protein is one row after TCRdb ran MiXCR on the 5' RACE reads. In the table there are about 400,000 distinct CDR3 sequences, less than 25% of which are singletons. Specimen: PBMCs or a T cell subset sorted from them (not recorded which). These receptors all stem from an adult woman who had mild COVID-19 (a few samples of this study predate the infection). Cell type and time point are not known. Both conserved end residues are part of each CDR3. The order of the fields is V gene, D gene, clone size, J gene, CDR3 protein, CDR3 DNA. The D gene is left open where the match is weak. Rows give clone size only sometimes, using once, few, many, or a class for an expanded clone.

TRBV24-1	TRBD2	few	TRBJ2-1	CATSANSGTSGSSYNEQFF	TGTGCCACCAGTGCTAACAGTGGGACTAGCGGGAGCTCCTACAATGAGCAGTTCTTC
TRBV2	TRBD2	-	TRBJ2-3	CASSDGSGNTDTQYF	TGTGCCAGCAGTGACGGTAGCGGGAACACAGATACGCAGTATTTT
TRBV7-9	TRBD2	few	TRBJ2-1	CASTLGGSEQFF	TGTGCCAGCACCCTCGGGGGGAGTGAGCAGTTCTTC
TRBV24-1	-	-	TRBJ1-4	CATSEWRNEKLFF	TGTGCCACCAGTGAGTGGAGAAATGAAAAACTGTTTTTT
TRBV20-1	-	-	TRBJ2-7	CSARLESYEQYF	TGCAGTGCTAGACTCGAATCCTACGAGCAGTACTTC
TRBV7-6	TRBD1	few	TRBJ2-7	CASSPGGQGSYEQYF	TGTGCCAGCAGCCCAGGGGGACAGGGGAGTTACGAGCAGTACTTC
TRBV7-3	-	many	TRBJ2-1	CASSLTSSYNEQFF	TGTGCCAGCAGCTTAACGTCGTCTTACAATGAGCAGTTCTTC
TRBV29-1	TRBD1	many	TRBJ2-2	CSVPGQTNTGELFF	TGCAGCGTTCCGGGACAGACAAACACCGGGGAGCTGTTTTTT
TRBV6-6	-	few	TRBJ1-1	CASSSGWSVEAFF	TGTGCCAGCAGTTCAGGTTGGAGTGTCGAGGCTTTCTTT
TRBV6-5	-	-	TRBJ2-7	CASSWTESYEQYF	TGTGCCAGCAGTTGGACAGAGTCCTACGAGCAGTACTTC
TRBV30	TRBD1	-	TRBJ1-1	CAWSEGASTEAFF	TGTGCCTGGAGCGAGGGGGCGAGCACTGAAGCTTTCTTT
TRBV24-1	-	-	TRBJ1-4	CATSDPLKGPGEKLFF	TGTGCCACCAGTGACCCCTTGAAAGGTCCAGGTGAAAAACTGTTTTTT
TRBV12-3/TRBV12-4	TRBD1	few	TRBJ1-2	CASSESTGGNYGYTF	TGTGCCAGCAGTGAAAGCACAGGGGGAAACTATGGCTACACCTTC
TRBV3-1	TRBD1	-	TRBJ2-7	CASSLRDRVSEQYF	TGTGCCAGCAGCCTCCGGGACAGGGTAAGCGAGCAGTACTTC
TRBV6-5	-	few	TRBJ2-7	CASSYGGAGEQYF	TGTGCCAGCAGTTATGGGGGGGCGGGAGAGCAGTACTTC
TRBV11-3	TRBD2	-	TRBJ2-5	CASSLGRDYPGETQYF	TGTGCCAGCAGCTTAGGGCGGGACTACCCAGGGGAGACCCAGTACTTC
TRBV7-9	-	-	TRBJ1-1	CASSLILLGDTEAFF	TGTGCCAGCAGCTTAATTCTTCTGGGGGACACTGAAGCTTTCTTT
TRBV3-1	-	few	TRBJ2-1	CASSQWAATADEQFF	TGTGCCAGCAGCCAATGGGCAGCTACCGCTGATGAGCAGTTCTTC
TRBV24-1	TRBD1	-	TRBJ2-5	CATSDRTGSGRETQYF	TGTGCCACCAGTGACCGGACAGGGAGTGGTCGAGAGACCCAGTACTTC
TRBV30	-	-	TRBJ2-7	CAWGVGGEQYF	TGTGCCTGGGGCGTAGGTGGAGAGCAGTACTTC
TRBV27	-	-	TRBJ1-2	CASSGSGTRGYTF	TGTGCCAGCAGTGGCTCCGGGACACGCGGCTACACCTTC
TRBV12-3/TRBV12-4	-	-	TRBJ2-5	CASSYSREPQETQYF	TGTGCCAGCAGTTACTCCCGGGAACCCCAAGAGACCCAGTACTTC
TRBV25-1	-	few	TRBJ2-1	CAAGTGFSYNEQFF	TGTGCCGCCGGGACGGGATTCTCCTACAATGAGCAGTTCTTC
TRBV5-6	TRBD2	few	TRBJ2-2	CASSFRRGGKDTGELFF	TGTGCCAGCAGCTTCCGGCGGGGGGGCAAGGACACCGGGGAGCTGTTTTTT
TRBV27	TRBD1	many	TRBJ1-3	CASSRDRSSGNTIYF	TGTGCCAGCAGTCGGGACAGGAGCTCTGGAAACACCATATATTTT
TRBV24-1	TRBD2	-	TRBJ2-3	CATSDWSSGRWDTQYF	TGTGCCACCAGTGATTGGAGTAGCGGGAGGTGGGATACGCAGTATTTT
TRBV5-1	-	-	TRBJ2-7	CASSLDPGGEQYF	TGCGCCAGCAGCTTGGACCCCGGGGGCGAGCAGTACTTC
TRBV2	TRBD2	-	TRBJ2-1	CARGTNSYNEQFF	TGTGCCAGAGGGACTAACTCCTACAATGAGCAGTTCTTC
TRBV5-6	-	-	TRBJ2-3	CASSLLGGDGSHTETQYF	TGTGCCAGCAGCTTGTTAGGGGGAGATGGTTCCCACACAGAGACGCAGTATTTT
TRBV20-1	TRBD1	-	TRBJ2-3	CSARAQGVTDTQYF	TGCAGTGCTAGAGCCCAGGGGGTCACAGATACGCAGTATTTT
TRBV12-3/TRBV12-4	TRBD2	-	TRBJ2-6	CASSDRTSELPSGANVLTF	TGTGCCAGCAGTGATCGGACTAGCGAGCTACCCTCTGGGGCCAACGTCCTGACTTTC
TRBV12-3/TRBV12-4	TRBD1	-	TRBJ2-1	CASSPPGTGHDEQFF	TGTGCCAGCAGTCCCCCCGGGACAGGGCACGATGAGCAGTTCTTC
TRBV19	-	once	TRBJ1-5	CATIAGEGQPQHF	TGTGCCACAATCGCAGGGGAGGGTCAGCCCCAGCATTTT
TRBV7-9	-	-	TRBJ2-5	CASRLDLQETQYF	TGTGCCAGCAGGCTAGACCTACAAGAGACCCAGTACTTC
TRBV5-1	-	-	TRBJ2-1	CASSSSIQTEQFF	TGCGCCAGCAGCTCCTCGATCCAAACTGAGCAGTTCTTC
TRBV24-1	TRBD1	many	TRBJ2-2	CATSDRDRGETGELFF	TGTGCCACCAGTGACCGAGACAGGGGAGAGACCGGGGAGCTGTTTTTT
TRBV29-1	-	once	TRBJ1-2	CSVEEGWRLYGYTF	TGCAGCGTTGAGGAGGGTTGGCGGCTCTATGGCTACACCTTC
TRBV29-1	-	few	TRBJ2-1	CSVVGGDNNEQFF	TGCAGCGTTGTGGGGGGGGACAACAATGAGCAGTTCTTC
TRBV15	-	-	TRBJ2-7	CATSRGAGDSYEQYF	TGTGCCACCAGCAGAGGCGCAGGCGACTCCTACGAGCAGTACTTC
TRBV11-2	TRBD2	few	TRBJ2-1	CASSPDVAGDNEQFF	TGTGCCAGCAGCCCCGACGTAGCGGGAGATAATGAGCAGTTCTTC
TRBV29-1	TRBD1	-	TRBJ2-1	CSVPGQSSILREFF	TGCAGCGTTCCGGGACAGAGTAGCATATTGAGGGAGTTCTTC
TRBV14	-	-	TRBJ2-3	CASSQDWDTQYF	TGTGCCAGCAGCCAAGATTGGGATACGCAGTATTTT
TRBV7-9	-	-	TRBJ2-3	CASSLEEVRGDTQYF	TGTGCCAGCAGCTTAGAAGAGGTCCGAGGAGATACGCAGTATTTT
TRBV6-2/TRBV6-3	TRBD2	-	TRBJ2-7	CASSGLAGAYEQYF	TGTGCCAGCAGTGGACTAGCGGGAGCCTACGAGCAGTACTTC
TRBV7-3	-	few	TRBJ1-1	CASKSKLNTEAFF	TGTGCCAGTAAGTCGAAGTTGAACACTGAAGCTTTCTTT
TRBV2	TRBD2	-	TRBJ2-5	CASSPSGEETQYF	TGTGCCAGCAGCCCTAGCGGAGAAGAGACCCAGTACTTC
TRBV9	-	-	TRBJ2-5	CASSPSRGTQYF	TGTGCCAGCAGCCCTTCGAGGGGGACCCAGTACTTC
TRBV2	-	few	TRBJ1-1	CASSQDRRGTEAFF	TGTGCCAGCAGTCAAGACAGGCGAGGGACTGAAGCTTTCTTT